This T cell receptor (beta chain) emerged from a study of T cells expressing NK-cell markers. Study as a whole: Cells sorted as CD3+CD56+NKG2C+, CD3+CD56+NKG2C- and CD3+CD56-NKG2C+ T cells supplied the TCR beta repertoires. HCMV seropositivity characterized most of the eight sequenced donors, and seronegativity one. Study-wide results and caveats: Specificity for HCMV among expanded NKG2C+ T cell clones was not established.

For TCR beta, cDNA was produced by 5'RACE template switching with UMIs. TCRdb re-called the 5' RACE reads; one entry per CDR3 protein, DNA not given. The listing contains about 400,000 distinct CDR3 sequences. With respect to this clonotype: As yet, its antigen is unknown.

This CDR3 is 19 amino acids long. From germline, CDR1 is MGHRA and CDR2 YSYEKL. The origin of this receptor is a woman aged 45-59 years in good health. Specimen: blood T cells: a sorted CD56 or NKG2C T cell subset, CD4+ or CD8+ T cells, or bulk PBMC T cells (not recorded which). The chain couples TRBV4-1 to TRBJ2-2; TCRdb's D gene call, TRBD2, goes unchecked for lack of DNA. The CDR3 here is CASSLWGLAGGPSTGELFF.